One sample yielded the 10 T cell receptor beta chains listed below, sequenced in a study of type 1 regulatory T cells. MiXCR was run by TCRdb on the reads, yielding one entry per CDR3 protein. The sample shows over 90,000 distinct CDR3 sequences, around 30% of them seen only once. The specimen was CD4+ T cells, either the whole sample or a sorted fraction (not recorded which). Every receptor here comes from a human donor in good health.

The gene calls are TRBV6-2 or TRBV6-3 and TRBJ2-7; D may be TRBD2 (6 bases). CDR1 is MNHEY and CDR2 is SVGEGT in the germline V gene. The V and J ends lost 5 bases and 0 bases respectively, with 14 bases between them. This CDR3 has 15 residues. As DNA, the CDR3 is TGTGCCAGCAGTCGGGTGGAGGGTAACTCCTACGAGCAGTACTTC. Translated: CASSRVEGNSYEQYF.

The sample holds a few counts of this clonotype. In DNA, the CDR3 is TGTGCCAGCAGCCACCCGGGACAGGGGACCGAGCAGTACTTC. Translated: CASSHPGQGTEQYF. This chain joins TRBV4-2 and TRBJ2-7; 10 bases map to TRBD1. CDR1 and CDR2 (germline): LGHNA, YNFKEQ. CDR3 size: 14 residues. V lost 3 bases and J lost 6; bases outside the gene matches: 5.

This clonotype was counted a few times. Here the CDR3 reads CAISELQLETQYF. CDR3 nucleotide sequence: TGTGCCATCAGTGAGCTCCAGTTGGAGACCCAGTACTTC. The chain links TRBV10-3 to TRBJ2-5; no clear D. This CDR3 contains 13 residues. Germline CDR1 reads ENHRY; CDR2 reads SYGVKD. Between the trimmed V and J ends, which lost 2 bases and 5 bases, there was a span of 9 bases.

This clonotype was detected only a few times. This chain links TRBV28 with TRBJ2-5, with 10 positions matching TRBD2. The V gene's germline CDR1 is MDHEN and CDR2 SYDVKM. V trimming: 6 bases; J trimming: 1 base; junction bases outside the gene matches: 8. The CDR3 length is 16 residues. The DNA of the CDR3 is TGTGCCAGCAGCCCCAGGGCTAGCGGGAGCCAAGAGACCCAGTACTTC. It is translated as CASSPRASGSQETQYF.

The chain has TRBV7-9 and TRBJ2-7, with 10 bases matching TRBD2. CDR3 length equals 14 residues. Germline assignment: CDR1 SEHNR and CDR2 FQNEAQ (reference sequence). Losses at the gene ends were 2 bases for V and 6 bases for J; bases not matched to a gene: 4. The CDR3 bases are TGTGCCAGCAGCTTACTAGCGGGGGCTCTCGAGCAGTACTTC. The encoded protein is CASSLLAGALEQYF.

This clonotype was picked up a small number of times. The V call is TRBV2, the J call TRBJ1-1; 8 bases match TRBD1. Germline trimming cut 8 bases from V and 0 bases from J; bases unmatched to any gene: 2. Germline assignment: CDR1 SNHLY and CDR2 FYNNEI. The CDR3 sequence is 13 residues long. The CDR3 sequence is CASRTGMNTEAFF. The CDR3 DNA follows: TGTGCCAGCCGGACAGGGATGAACACTGAAGCTTTCTTT.

This clonotype was found a few times. The V gene is TRBV5-1, the J gene TRBJ1-3; 7 bases are shared with TRBD1. Trimming cost V 3 bases and J 4 bases; bases outside gene matches: 10. The CDR3 spans 16 residues. Germline V gives CDR1 SGHRS, CDR2 YFSETQ. CDR3 sequence: CASSYGTETMGNTIYF. The CDR3 DNA reads as TGCGCCAGCAGCTACGGGACAGAAACCATGGGAAACACCATATATTTT.

A few counts support this clonotype. J is TRBJ2-1 and V is TRBV5-1; D not resolved. Deletions cut 4 bases from V and 4 bases from J, with 18 bases between. Germline assignment: CDR1 SGHRS and CDR2 YFSETQ. The CDR3 runs to 16 residues. In DNA, the CDR3 is TGCGCCAGCAGCCCCCAACCCGGGTCGACATACAATGAGCAGTTCTTC. Its protein product is CASSPQPGSTYNEQFF.

The V and J genes are TRBV12-3 or TRBV12-4 and TRBJ2-7, with D hard to call. V was pared by 4 bases and J by 9 bases, with 13 bases between. The CDR3 loop spans 12 amino acids. The CDR3 DNA reads TGTGCCAGCAGTTCTAACGAAGCGAGGCAGTACTTC. Its translation is CASSSNEARQYF.

The V call is TRBV7-7, the J call TRBJ2-5, with D uncertain. CDR1 and CDR2 from the germline V gene are SSHAT and FNYEAQ (reference sequence). With 8 bases removed from V and 4 bases from J, the gap between germline ends came to 11 bases. The length of the CDR3 is 12 residues. The CDR3 loop reads CASSAGGETQYF. The CDR3 DNA reads as TGTGCCAGCTCGGCCGGCGGAGAGACCCAGTACTTC.